One sample yielded the 30 T cell receptor beta chains listed below, sequenced in a study of T-cell memory formation after mild COVID-19. TCRdb called the 5' RACE reads again in MiXCR, with one record for every CDR3 protein. The sample records about 150,000 distinct CDR3 sequences, around 13% being singletons. Sequenced material: PBMCs or a T cell subset sorted from them (not recorded which). These receptors all stem from a man aged 18 to 30 who had mild COVID-19 (a few samples of this study predate the infection). Cell type and time point are not known.

This clonotype was picked up many times. The genes are TRBV7-2 and TRBJ2-3; no reliable D call. The CDR3 totals 12 residues. CDR1 is SGHTA and CDR2 is FQGNSA in the germline V gene. V lost 6 bases, J lost 0 bases, and 4 bases lay in between. The CDR3 reads CASSPSTDTQYF. Written as DNA, the CDR3 is TGTGCCAGCAGTCCCAGCACAGATACGCAGTATTTT.

This clonotype showed up many times. The J gene is TRBJ2-3, the V gene TRBV7-9; the D is unclear. V was cut by 1 base and J by 0 bases, with 5 bases left in between. The CDR3 covers 14 residues. CDR1 is SEHNR, CDR2 FQNEAQ, per germline (reference sequence). This CDR3 reads CASSLGLSTDTQYF. CDR3 in DNA: TGTGCCAGCAGCTTAGGTCTTAGCACAGATACGCAGTATTTT.

This chain links TRBV12-3 or TRBV12-4 with TRBJ1-1; 9 nucleotides align to TRBD1. There are 14 residues in the CDR3. J lost 10 bases, V lost 5 bases, and 11 bases had no gene match. This CDR3 reads CASSRPGTGNGAFF. The CDR3 DNA is TGTGCCAGCAGTCGTCCCGGGACAGGGAATGGAGCTTTCTTT.

This clonotype was counted only a few times. The CDR3, as DNA: TGTGCCAGCAGTGAATACGAAGGCGGGGAGCTGTTTTTT. Its translation: CASSEYEGGELFF. The V gene is TRBV6-4, the J gene TRBJ2-2; D remains ambiguous. Trimming cost V 3 bases and J 7 bases, with 9 bases left between them. The CDR3 runs to 13 residues. The V gene's germline CDR1 is MRHNA and CDR2 SNTAGT.

In this sample, this clonotype turned up a few times. J is TRBJ1-1 and V is TRBV28, with no clear D. The CDR3 has 11 residues. Germline loops: CDR1 MDHEN, CDR2 SYDVKM. Trimming removed 6 bases at V and 5 bases at J, with 7 bases between. CDR3 in amino acids: CASSPGTEAFF. CDR3 nucleotides: TGTGCCAGCAGCCCCGGGACTGAAGCTTTCTTT.

The chain employs TRBV6-5 and TRBJ1-2; D is unresolved. The V gene lost 8 bases and the J gene lost 9 bases, with 25 bases spanning the gap. In germline, CDR1 is MNHEY, CDR2 SVGAGI. This CDR3 is built from 15 residues. The CDR3 here is CASSKWGSEKRSYTF. The CDR3 DNA is TGTGCCAGCTCCAAATGGGGTTCGGAAAAAAGGAGCTACACCTTC.

This clonotype came up many times. The chain is built from TRBV29-1 and TRBJ2-1; D gene unclear. Germline V gene data show CDR1 as SQVTM and CDR2 as ANQGSEA. This CDR3 is 12 amino acids long. The V end was cut by 6 bases, the J end by 1 base, with 7 bases between. CDR3 residues: CSVAWSYNEQFF. CDR3 in DNA: TGCAGCGTGGCCTGGTCCTACAATGAGCAGTTCTTC.

This clonotype was counted a few times. The chain employs TRBV12-3 or TRBV12-4 and TRBJ1-5, with 7 bases fitting TRBD1. The CDR3 is 14 residues long. Trimming at V came to 5 bases and at J to 3 bases, leaving 4 bases not matched to a gene. The CDR3 bases are TGTGCCAGCAGTCCGCAGGGGGACAATCAGCCCCAGCATTTT. Translating it yields CASSPQGDNQPQHF.

This clonotype was counted only a few times. The chain joins TRBV6-6 to TRBJ1-5; possible D gene TRBD1, 5 bases. Deletions cut 5 bases from V and 5 bases from J, with 19 bases between. In germline, CDR1 is MNHNY, CDR2 SVGAGI (reference sequence). The CDR3 consists of 16 residues. The CDR3 here is CASSGSGTATDQPQHF. The CDR3 DNA follows: TGTGCCAGCAGTGGCTCCGGGACGGCGACCGATCAGCCCCAGCATTTT.

The chain is built from TRBV15 and TRBJ1-4, with 8 bases matching TRBD1. The CDR3 has 14 residues. Unmatched junction bases numbered 5, after V lost 1 base and J lost 10 bases. Germline V CDR1 and CDR2: LNHNV, YYDKDF (reference sequence). CDR3 amino acids: CATSRAGQGGKLFF. The CDR3 nucleotides are TGTGCCACCAGCAGAGCAGGACAGGGAGGAAAACTGTTTTTT. The full variable domain, its missing parts supplied by reference TRBV15 and TRBJ1-4, is DAMVIQNPRYQVTQFGKPVTLSCSQTLNHNVMYWYQQKSSQAPKLLFHYYDKDFNNEADTPDNFQSRRPNTSFCFLDIRSPGLGDTAMYLCATSRAGQGGKLFFGSGTQLSVL.

V usage is TRBV5-1 and J usage is TRBJ2-5; perhaps TRBD2 as D (6 bases). This CDR3 is built from 14 residues. Germline V gene lookup returns CDR1 SGHRS and CDR2 YFSETQ. V lost 4 bases and J 4 bases, leaving 14 bases between the germline ends. CDR3 coding DNA: TGCGCCAGCAGCACTGACCAGGGAGGAGAGACCCAGTACTTC. Translating gives CASSTDQGGETQYF.

This clonotype was seen a handful of times. The genes are TRBV9 and TRBJ1-5; D may be TRBD1 (5 bases). Between the trimmed V and J ends, which lost 0 bases and 1 base, there was a span of 8 bases. Germline CDR1 reads SGDLS; CDR2 reads YYNGEE. CDR3 size: 15 residues. The CDR3 coding sequence is TGTGCCAGCAGCGTAGGGCCAGGGAGCAATCAGCCCCAGCATTTT. It specifies CASSVGPGSNQPQHF.

This clonotype was detected a few times. The chain uses TRBV20-1 and TRBJ2-2, with TRBD2 matching over 8 bases. Germline V gene data show CDR1 as DFQATT and CDR2 as SNEGSKA (reference sequence). The CDR3 runs to 13 residues. V was clipped by 6 bases and J by 8 bases; unmatched bases: 8. CDR3 residues: CSAAGGLTGELFF. The CDR3 DNA follows: TGCAGTGCGGCGGGGGGCTTAACAGGGGAGCTGTTTTTT.

This clonotype appeared many times. V usage is TRBV5-1 and J usage is TRBJ2-4; maybe TRBD2 (7 bases). The CDR3 has 16 residues. V was pared by 6 bases and J by 5 bases, with 21 bases between. Germline-derived CDR1 and CDR2 are SGHRS and YFSETQ. This CDR3 is CASTNSGGGAQNIQYF. As DNA, the CDR3 is TGCGCCAGCACCAACTCAGGAGGGGGGGCCCAAAACATTCAGTACTTC.

This clonotype was found a few times. The chain links TRBV25-1 to TRBJ2-5, with 8 bases matching TRBD2. The CDR3 is 13 amino acids. Germline CDR1 is MGHDK and CDR2 is SYGVNS. The V gene end was trimmed by 6 bases and the J gene end by 5 bases; junction bases not matched to a gene: 5. The CDR3: CASRDGLAETQYF. CDR3 DNA: TGTGCCAGCAGGGACGGACTAGCTGAGACCCAGTACTTC.

J is TRBJ1-6 and V is TRBV4-1; TRBD1 matches 8 bases. The CDR3 contains 16 residues. Looked up from germline, CDR1 is MGHRA and CDR2 is YSYEKL. The V and J ends lost 2 bases and 7 bases, in that order; junction bases with no gene match: 7. The CDR3 sequence: CASSQTGQGPNSPLHF. CDR3 coding DNA: TGCGCCAGCAGCCAAACCGGACAGGGTCCAAATTCACCCCTCCACTTT.

This clonotype is labeled as medium-sized (0.01 to 0.1%). The chain carries TRBV20-1 and TRBJ2-5, with 12 nucleotides matching TRBD2. Trimming took 1 base from V and 4 from J; bases not matched to a gene: 1. Germline V gives CDR1 DFQATT, CDR2 SNEGSKA (reference sequence). The CDR3 runs 14 residues. CDR3: CSARGLAGVETQYF. DNA for the CDR3: TGCAGTGCTAGAGGACTAGCGGGGGTAGAGACCCAGTACTTC.

The gene calls are TRBV28 and TRBJ1-1; 9 bases map to TRBD1. CDR1 is MDHEN and CDR2 is SYDVKM in the germline V gene. CDR3 length equals 15 residues. The V segment lost 2 bases and the J segment 0 bases; nucleotides outside the gene matches: 1. The CDR3 DNA reads as TGTGCCAGCAGTTTAGGGGACAGGGTGAACACTGAAGCTTTCTTT. Its protein is CASSLGDRVNTEAFF.

This clonotype appeared many times. The chain joins TRBV15 to TRBJ1-2, with D perhaps matching TRBD1 (6 bases). Germline V CDR1 and CDR2: LNHNV, YYDKDF (reference sequence). Between the trimmed V and J ends, which lost 0 bases and 4 bases, there was a span of 9 bases. The CDR3 is made up of 14 amino acids. As DNA, the CDR3 is TGTGCCACCAGCAGAGACCGGACAGCCTATGGCTACACCTTC. Its protein product is CATSRDRTAYGYTF.

This clonotype was observed at least ten times. The CDR3 region has the DNA TGTGCCAGCAGCTTAGTGCCGGAGGTCAACACTGAAGCTTTCTTT. It specifies CASSLVPEVNTEAFF. The rearrangement uses TRBV7-2 and TRBJ1-1; no definite D call. This CDR3 has 15 residues. CDR1 SGHTA and CDR2 FQGNSA come from the germline V gene. V dropped 1 base and J dropped 2 bases, with 11 bases sitting between them.

The chain has TRBV7-2 and TRBJ2-5; 9 nucleotides agree with TRBD1. The V and J ends lost 3 bases and 5 bases, in that order; junction bases with no gene match: 4. The CDR3 is 14 amino acids. Germline V gives CDR1 SGHTA, CDR2 FQGNSA. CDR3 sequence reads: CASSFGQGLETQYF. CDR3 DNA sequence: TGTGCCAGCAGCTTTGGACAGGGGCTGGAGACCCAGTACTTC.

This sequence joins TRBV7-2 and TRBJ2-3, with a possible D match to TRBD2 (6 bases). The CDR3 is made up of 15 amino acids. Germline V gene sequence: CDR1 SGHTA, CDR2 FQGNSA. Deletions cut 5 bases from V and 4 bases from J, with 16 bases between. In DNA form, the CDR3 reads TGTGCCAGCAGCCCAGGAGGGTCATTTCCAGATACGCAGTATTTT. This encodes CASSPGGSFPDTQYF.

This chain uses TRBV12-3 or TRBV12-4 with TRBJ2-3, with D unresolved. This CDR3 contains 12 residues. Trimming cost V 0 bases and J 10 bases, with 8 bases left between them. The CDR3 DNA reads as TGTGCCAGCAGTTTAGCGGCCCTTCCGCAGTATTTT. It codes for CASSLAALPQYF.

This clonotype was detected a few times. This chain joins TRBV7-2 and TRBJ2-5; a possible D gene is TRBD2 (6 bases). This CDR3 is 15 amino acids long. V was shortened by 5 bases and J by 4 bases, with 17 bases between the two germline ends. Looked up from germline, CDR1 is SGHTA and CDR2 is FQGNSA. The CDR3 here is CASSARGTQRETQYF. CDR3 DNA: TGTGCCAGCAGCGCCCGGGGGACTCAGAGAGAGACCCAGTACTTC.

This clonotype came up a few times. CDR3 amino acids: CSVVGSGGGETQYF. For the CDR3, the DNA is TGCAGCGTTGTAGGATCAGGGGGGGGAGAGACCCAGTACTTC. This chain joins TRBV29-1 and TRBJ2-5; either TRBD1 or TRBD2 may fit D (7 bases each). CDR3 length: 14 amino acids. Trimming took off 4 bases at V and 4 bases at J, with 16 bases between the two ends. The germline V gene has CDR1 SQVTM and CDR2 ANQGSEA. The variable domain in full, completed from reference TRBV29-1 and TRBJ2-5, reads SAVISQKPSRDICQRGTSLTIQCQVDSQVTMMFWYRQQPGQSLTLIATANQGSEATYESGFVIDKFPISRPNLTFSTLTVSNMSPEDSSIYLCSVVGSGGGETQYFGPGTRLLVL.

CDR3 in amino acids: CASSLGKATNEKLFF. CDR3 nucleotide sequence: TGTGCCAGCAGTTTAGGGAAAGCAACTAATGAAAAACTGTTTTTT. J is TRBJ1-4 and V is TRBV12-3 or TRBV12-4; D remains ambiguous. Deletions cut 1 base from V and 0 bases from J, with 6 bases between. The CDR3 consists of 15 residues.

The sample holds many counts of this clonotype. The J gene is TRBJ2-1, the V gene TRBV7-2, with D possibly being TRBD1 (5 bases). The CDR3 extends over 15 amino acids. The germline gives CDR1 SGHTA, CDR2 FQGNSA. V was pared by 3 bases and J by 5 bases, with 14 bases between. The CDR3 here is CASSLGHNRNNEQFF. CDR3 bases: TGTGCCAGCAGCTTGGGGCACAACCGGAACAATGAGCAGTTCTTC.

Many counts were recorded for this clonotype. At one of its ends the junction is not consistent with the germline gene, which may arise from a read error. The chain links TRBV7-2 to TRBJ2-3; tentative D call: TRBD2 (6 bases). Germline V gene sequence: CDR1 SGHTA, CDR2 FQGNSA. The CDR3 spans 13 residues. CDR3 bases: TGCGCCAGCAGCCCCGGGGGAGCAGATACGCAGTATTTT. Translating gives CASSPGGADTQYF.

V usage is TRBV7-2 and J usage is TRBJ2-3; possibly TRBD1 or TRBD2 for D (5 bases each). V was shortened by 3 bases and J by 2 bases, with 15 bases between the two germline ends. CDR3 length: 16 residues. In germline, CDR1 is SGHTA, CDR2 FQGNSA. The CDR3 here is CASSFYRDLTTDTQYF. CDR3 nucleotides: TGTGCCAGCAGCTTCTACCGGGACCTCACCACAGATACGCAGTATTTT. The variable domain in full, completed from reference TRBV7-2 and TRBJ2-3, reads GAGVSQSPSNKVTEKGKDVELRCDPISGHTALYWYRQSLGQGLEFLIYFQGNSAPDKSGLPSDRFSAERTGGSVSTLTIQRTQQEDSAVYLCASSFYRDLTTDTQYFGPGTRLTVL.

This rearrangement joins TRBV5-1 to TRBJ2-7; TRBD1 might be the D (6 bases). Trimming took off 4 bases at V and 1 base at J, with 15 bases between the two ends. The length of the CDR3 is 15 residues. The germline V gene has CDR1 SGHRS and CDR2 YFSETQ. In nucleotides, the CDR3 is TGCGCCAGCAGCGCCCCTACACAGGGATCCTACGAGCAGTACTTC. Translated: CASSAPTQGSYEQYF.